The next 30 T cell receptor beta chains were all read from a single sample in a study of shared clonotypes between healthy human individuals. Libraries were prepared by immunoSEQ multiplex PCR; TCRdb keeps only in-frame clonotypes and omits some of them. Among about 2,500,000 clones listed, about 92% were seen once. Sequencing used naive CD4+ T cells sorted from blood. Subset of the sample: CD45RA+ positively selected. Receptors were obtained from a man between 18 and 29 years old in good health.

The chain combines TRBV7-6 with TRBJ1-6; D ambiguous. The CDR3 contains 16 residues. CDR1 is SGHVS, CDR2 FNYEAQ, per germline. V gave up 0 bases and J gave up 6 bases, with 12 bases separating them. CDR3 in DNA: TGTGCCAGCAGCTTAGCGGGAGTTACAGTTAATTCACCCCTCCACTTT. It yields the protein CASSLAGVTVNSPLHF.

The CDR3 loop is CASSLGRTRFYEQYF. Here the CDR3 DNA reads TGTGCCAGCAGCTTGGGGCGGACTAGATTCTACGAGCAGTACTTC. The V and J genes are TRBV7-8 and TRBJ2-7, with 7 bases lining up with TRBD2. CDR1 is SGHVS, CDR2 FQNEAQ, per germline. The CDR3 contains 15 residues. V shed 3 bases and J 3 bases; nucleotides not matched to a gene: 8.

V is TRBV7-9 and J is TRBJ2-7; D unresolved. Germline values: CDR1 SEHNR, CDR2 FQNEAQ (reference sequence). Between the trimmed V and J ends, which lost 8 bases and 2 bases, there was a span of 7 bases. The CDR3 totals 11 residues. The CDR3, as DNA: TGTGCCAGCGCAATAACCTACGAGCAGTACTTC. It is translated as CASAITYEQYF.

The count of this clone is one. This rearrangement joins TRBV28 to TRBJ1-4, with 7 bases aligning to TRBD1. Germline CDR1 is MDHEN and CDR2 is SYDVKM. The CDR3 covers 18 residues. With 6 bases clipped from V and 3 bases from J, the junction kept 16 bases outside the gene matches. DNA of the CDR3: TGTGCCAGCAGCCCGGGACAGTTTATCAAGGCGGCTAATGAAAAACTGTTTTTT. Its translation is CASSPGQFIKAANEKLFF.

The CDR3 DNA is TGCGCCAGCAGCCCATTGACAGGGAACTACGAGCAGTACTTC. It translates to CASSPLTGNYEQYF. The V call is TRBV5-1, the J call TRBJ2-7; 7 nucleotides match TRBD1. V shed 4 bases and J 3 bases; nucleotides not matched to a gene: 7. The CDR3 is 14 amino acids. Germline values: CDR1 SGHRS, CDR2 YFSETQ.

In the case of this clone: At one end, the junction sequence differs from germline, possibly due to a read error. The V call is TRBV4-1, the J call TRBJ2-7; TRBD2 is a possible D gene (6 bases). Germline lookup yields CDR1 MGHRA and CDR2 YSYEKL. This CDR3 has 16 residues. Here the CDR3 DNA reads TGCGCCAGCAGCCAACCCTTTGTGGGGGGATCCAACGAGCGGTACTTC. It is translated as CASSQPFVGGSNERYF.

The chain employs TRBV7-2 and TRBJ1-5; D gene uncertain. The V end lost 0 bases, the J end lost 0 bases, and 6 bases lay between the germline ends. The CDR3 sequence is 15 residues long. Per the germline V gene, CDR1 is SGHTA and CDR2 is FQGNSA. The CDR3 here is CASSLAMVSNQPQHF. As DNA, the CDR3 is TGTGCCAGCAGCTTAGCGATGGTTAGCAATCAGCCCCAGCATTTT.

This clone was counted a single time. V usage is TRBV30 and J usage is TRBJ2-3; D not resolved. Per the germline V gene, CDR1 is GTSNPN and CDR2 is SVGIG (reference sequence). Trimming pared 0 bases from V and 2 bases from J, leaving 6 bases between. The CDR3 is 13 amino acids. The CDR3 is CAWSVLNTDTQYF. In DNA form, the CDR3 reads TGTGCCTGGAGTGTACTCAACACAGATACGCAGTATTTT. Supplemented by reference TRBV30 and TRBJ2-3, the full variable domain reads SQTIHQWPATLVQPVGSPLSLECTVEGTSNPNLYWYRQAAGRGLQLLFYSVGIGQISSEVPQNLSASRPQDRQFILSSKKLLLSDSGFYLCAWSVLNTDTQYFGPGTRLTVL.

The V and J genes are TRBV15 and TRBJ2-1, with 9 bases aligning to TRBD2. The length of the CDR3 is 17 residues. Germline lookup yields CDR1 LNHNV and CDR2 YYDKDF (reference sequence). V lost 0 bases to trimming and J lost 8 bases; unmatched junction nucleotides: 11. This CDR3 is CATSRDLGGGRADEQFF. The CDR3 coding sequence is TGTGCCACCAGCAGAGATCTTGGGGGCGGGAGGGCCGATGAGCAGTTCTTC.

The chain uses TRBV27 and TRBJ2-7; D perhaps matches TRBD2 (5 bases). The CDR3 runs 15 residues. Looked up from germline, CDR1 is MNHEY and CDR2 is SMNVEV (reference sequence). Trimming took off 5 bases at V and 1 base at J, with 15 bases between the two ends. The CDR3 DNA follows: TGTGCCAGCAGTAGTCTCTCCGGGAATTCCTACGAGCAGTACTTC. This encodes CASSSLSGNSYEQYF.

The chain couples TRBV2 to TRBJ2-7, with TRBD1 matching over 8 bases. The germline V gene encodes CDR1 SNHLY and CDR2 FYNNEI. This CDR3 is built from 16 residues. Losses at the gene ends were 1 base for V and 3 bases for J; bases not matched to a gene: 8. CDR3 amino acids: CASSEGAGQVIYEQYF. The CDR3 nucleotides read TGTGCCAGCAGTGAAGGGGCGGGACAGGTGATCTACGAGCAGTACTTC.

Of note for this clone: Different DNA sequences within this sample yield the same CDR3. V gene TRBV4-1 combines with J gene TRBJ2-3; D is unclear. Germline loops: CDR1 MGHRA, CDR2 YSYEKL. The ends were cut back, 1 base at V and 2 bases at J, with 7 bases in the middle. The CDR3 runs to 14 residues. DNA for the CDR3: TGCGCCAGCAGCCAAGCCGGGTCCACAGATACGCAGTATTTT. It is translated as CASSQAGSTDTQYF.

As to this clone: This sample also contains other DNA sequences that code for the same CDR3. The chain combines TRBV5-1 with TRBJ2-3, with TRBD1 matching over 10 bases. Germline trimming cut 2 bases from V and 4 bases from J; bases unmatched to any gene: 1. CDR1 and CDR2 (germline): SGHRS, YFSETQ. The CDR3 contains 14 residues. The CDR3 reads CASSLGQGADTQYF. As DNA, the CDR3 is TGCGCCAGCAGCTTAGGACAGGGGGCAGATACGCAGTATTTT.

As for this clone: In the same sample, other DNA sequences code for this CDR3. The chain joins TRBV5-1 to TRBJ1-2; D might be TRBD1 (6 bases). Germline CDR1 is SGHRS and CDR2 is YFSETQ. Trimming removed 0 bases from V and 7 bases from J, with 10 bases in between. This CDR3 contains 13 residues. The DNA of the CDR3 is TGCGCCAGCAGCTTGGAACAGGGCTCTGGCTACACCTTC. It is translated as CASSLEQGSGYTF.

The chain joins TRBV2 to TRBJ1-3, with a tentative D call TRBD1 (6 bases). The ends were cut back, 6 bases at V and 3 bases at J, with 12 bases in the middle. Per the germline V gene, CDR1 is SNHLY and CDR2 is FYNNEI. The CDR3 has 14 residues. The CDR3 DNA reads as TGTGCCAGCAGGGGAGGACAGCTTGGAAACACCATATATTTT. Its translation is CASRGGQLGNTIYF.

Regarding this clone: The sample holds other DNA sequences that translate to the same CDR3. J is TRBJ1-5 and V is TRBV19, with no clear D. The V end was cut by 4 bases, the J end by 0 bases, with 10 bases between. Germline CDR1 and CDR2: LNHDA and SQIVND (reference sequence). CDR3 size: 15 residues. CDR3 in DNA: TGTGCCAGTAGTACAACACTTTATAGCAATCAGCCCCAGCATTTT. Protein: CASSTTLYSNQPQHF.

The rearrangement joins TRBV6-6 to TRBJ1-2; D is uncertain. V gave up 0 bases and J gave up 11 bases, with 13 bases separating them. This CDR3 region has 13 residues. In germline, CDR1 is MNHNY, CDR2 SVGAGI (reference sequence). The CDR3 is CASSYSLTASYTF. The CDR3 DNA sequence: TGTGCCAGCAGTTACTCCCTCACCGCGAGTTACACCTTC.

The CDR3 spells CASSYLADPDTQYF. The CDR3 coding sequence is TGTGCCAGCAGTTATCTAGCGGACCCAGATACGCAGTATTTT. This rearrangement joins TRBV27 to TRBJ2-3; 7 nucleotides agree with TRBD2. The CDR3 loop spans 14 amino acids. The germline gives CDR1 MNHEY, CDR2 SMNVEV (reference sequence). V was clipped by 4 bases and J by 4 bases; unmatched bases: 5.

The chain joins TRBV7-2 to TRBJ2-3; TRBD2 aligns across 8 bases. The CDR3 length is 13 residues. V trimming: 5 bases; J trimming: 4 bases; junction bases outside the gene matches: 2. In germline, CDR1 is SGHTA, CDR2 FQGNSA. The CDR3 region has the DNA TGTGCCAGCAGCCGGGGACTAGCAGATACGCAGTATTTT. Translated, it gives CASSRGLADTQYF.

The chain combines TRBV7-9 with TRBJ2-2; 8 nucleotides match TRBD2. The CDR3 length is 15 residues. Losses at the gene ends were 3 bases for V and 6 bases for J; bases not matched to a gene: 6. Germline V gene sequence: CDR1 SEHNR, CDR2 FQNEAQ (reference sequence). CDR3 sequence reads: CASSFRAGVSGELFF. The CDR3 DNA reads TGTGCCAGCAGCTTTCGAGCGGGGGTATCCGGGGAGCTGTTTTTT.

The chain is built from TRBV5-4 and TRBJ2-1, with TRBD2 matching 14 bases. The V gene end was trimmed by 0 bases and the J gene end by 10 bases; junction bases not matched to a gene: 9. Germline assignment: CDR1 SGHNT and CDR2 YYREEE (reference sequence). The CDR3 is made up of 17 amino acids. CDR3 residues: CASSLGFGTSGSSEQFF. Here the CDR3 DNA reads TGTGCCAGCAGCTTGGGGTTTGGGACTAGCGGGAGTAGCGAGCAGTTCTTC.

This clone was observed a handful of times. Other DNA sequences within the sample encode an identical CDR3. V gene TRBV5-1 combines with J gene TRBJ2-1, with 9 bases that match TRBD1. The V segment lost 2 bases and the J segment 2 bases; nucleotides outside the gene matches: 2. Germline V CDR1 and CDR2: SGHRS, YFSETQ. There are 15 residues in the CDR3. The CDR3 spells CASSLGTGTYNEQFF. CDR3 bases: TGCGCCAGCAGCTTAGGGACAGGGACCTACAATGAGCAGTTCTTC.

The rearrangement links TRBV7-6 to TRBJ2-1, with 10 bases identical to TRBD2. CDR1 SGHVS and CDR2 FNYEAQ come from the germline V gene. This CDR3 has 13 residues. Trimming removed 11 bases from V and 9 bases from J; junction bases left unmatched: 10. The CDR3 protein is CASRSGGAGEQFF. The CDR3 nucleotides are TGTGCCTCAAGGAGCGGGGGGGCCGGTGAGCAGTTCTTC.

The rearrangement joins TRBV19 to TRBJ1-1; 9 nucleotides match TRBD1. This CDR3 contains 13 residues. V lost 5 bases to trimming and J lost 10 bases; unmatched junction nucleotides: 8. Germline CDR1 reads LNHDA; CDR2 reads SQIVND (reference sequence). The CDR3 DNA reads as TGTGCCAGTAGTGTCACAGGGGGCCTAGGAGCTTTCTTT. Protein: CASSVTGGLGAFF.

The chain carries TRBV29-1 and TRBJ2-1; TRBD2 agrees at 8 bases. The CDR3 is made up of 14 amino acids. Germline CDR1 SQVTM, CDR2 ANQGSEA. After removal of 8 bases from V and 0 bases from J, the junction contained 6 bases not matched to a gene. Here the CDR3 reads CSSSGGSSYNEQFF. DNA for the CDR3: TGCAGCTCCTCGGGGGGGTCCTCCTACAATGAGCAGTTCTTC.

This clone occurred a few times. This chain connects TRBV10-3 to TRBJ1-1; D unclear. Trimming left V 0 bases short and J 5 bases short, with 10 bases between. The CDR3 is 14 residues long. The V gene's germline CDR1 is ENHRY and CDR2 SYGVKD. The CDR3 sequence is CAISESGIGTEAFF. DNA of the CDR3: TGTGCCATCAGTGAGTCAGGGATCGGAACTGAAGCTTTCTTT.

The V call is TRBV27, the J call TRBJ2-7, with D perhaps matching TRBD1 (6 bases). CDR1 MNHEY and CDR2 SMNVEV come from the germline V gene (reference sequence). The V end was cut by 4 bases, the J end by 0 bases, with 19 bases between. This CDR3 comprises 17 residues. The CDR3 loop reads CASSSRSGTYSSYEQYF. In DNA form, the CDR3 reads TGTGCCAGCAGTTCCAGATCCGGGACATACTCCTCCTACGAGCAGTACTTC.

About this clone: Distinct nucleotide sequences in the sample also encode this CDR3. The CDR3 is CAWSVGGNTEAFF. The CDR3 DNA is TGTGCCTGGAGTGTCGGGGGAAACACTGAAGCTTTCTTT. The chain recombines TRBV30 with TRBJ1-1, with D possibly matching TRBD1 (5 bases). V was shortened by 0 bases and J by 2 bases, with 7 bases between the two germline ends. Germline lookup yields CDR1 GTSNPN and CDR2 SVGIG (reference sequence). The CDR3 sequence is 13 residues long.

V usage is TRBV7-2 and J usage is TRBJ2-5; 9 nucleotides align to TRBD1. The germline gives CDR1 SGHTA, CDR2 FQGNSA. This CDR3 has 15 residues. The V gene end was trimmed by 6 bases and the J gene end by 0 bases; junction bases not matched to a gene: 5. DNA for the CDR3: TGTGCCAGCAGTCTTTGGACAGGGGACCAAGAGACCCAGTACTTC. Translation gives CASSLWTGDQETQYF.

The V gene is TRBV6-6, the J gene TRBJ2-7, with 10 bases matching TRBD2. Trimming took 5 bases from V and 8 from J; bases not matched to a gene: 12. Germline CDR1 MNHNY, CDR2 SVGAGI (reference sequence). The CDR3 has 15 amino acids. CDR3: CASSPGGLAGDKQYF. The CDR3, as DNA: TGTGCCAGCAGTCCTGGGGGGCTAGCGGGGGACAAGCAGTACTTC.